The clone carrying this TCR beta chain turned up a few times. CDR3 length equals 20 residues. Looked up from germline, CDR1 is MDHEN and CDR2 is SYDVKM. V lost 3 bases, J lost 3 bases, and 22 bases stayed unmatched. The source of the sample is a study of cytomegalovirus exposure and HLA in healthy donors. It was with 60 Vbeta and 13 Jbeta primers that the PCR ran. Using immunoSEQ multiplex PCR, the repertoire was profiled, and TCRdb retains in-frame clones only, with some absent. Among fewer than 250,000 clones listed, under 80% were seen once. This rearrangement joins TRBV28 to TRBJ2-7; 8 nucleotides align to TRBD2. Sequenced input: PBMCs. This receptor was obtained from a young man in good health and CMV-seropositive. DNA of the CDR3: TGTGCCAGCAGTTTCCCACAACAGGGAAAGACCGGGACTAGTAGCTACGAGCAGTACTTC. It is translated as CASSFPQQGKTGTSSYEQYF.